A selection of T cell receptor beta chains follows, all from one sample in a study of regulatory T cells in long-lasting Graves disease. TCRdb used MiXCR to reprocess the multiplex PCR reads, holding one entry per CDR3 protein. The sample holds approximately 440,000 distinct CDR3 sequences, under 20% seen once. These sequences were also reported in another study, on T cells in Graves' hyperthyroidism and ophthalmopathy.

The source material was peripheral blood mononuclear cells (PBMCs), sampled at new diagnosis, from a patient treated with antithyroid drugs. These receptors originate from a man aged 35 to 55 with Graves disease. Each CDR3 is given with its conserved first and last residue. Fields, in order: clone size, D gene, J gene, V gene, CDR3 protein, CDR3 DNA. A D gene is named only where the DNA matches it firmly. The listing skips clone size in some rows; elsewhere it reads once, few, many or a size class.

many	-	TRBJ2-7	TRBV3-1	CASSKGLEQYF	TGTGCCAGCAGCAAGGGGTTGGAGCAGTACTTC
-	-	TRBJ2-1	TRBV6-2/TRBV6-3	CASSELSSYNEQFF	TGTGCCAGCAGTGAACTAAGCTCCTACAATGAGCAGTTCTTC
many	-	TRBJ2-1	TRBV7-8	CASSLVQHNEQFF	TGTGCCAGCAGCTTAGTACAGCACAATGAGCAGTTCTTC
many	-	TRBJ2-1	TRBV11-2	CASSLAPGGGNEQFF	TGTGCCAGCAGCTTAGCCCCCGGCGGCGGCAATGAGCAGTTCTTC
many	TRBD1	TRBJ1-1	TRBV28	CASSLIQGANTEAFF	TGTGCCAGCAGTTTGATACAGGGGGCGAACACTGAAGCTTTCTTT
few	-	TRBJ2-5	TRBV20-1	CSARERQETQYF	TGCAGTGCTAGAGAACGGCAAGAGACCCAGTACTTC
many	TRBD2	TRBJ2-3	TRBV28	CASSWAGTSGDTQYF	TGTGCCAGCAGTTGGGCCGGGACTAGCGGAGATACGCAGTATTTT
many	TRBD2	TRBJ2-5	TRBV20-1	CSAGMAGGHKTQYF	TGCAGTGCTGGGATGGCGGGAGGGCATAAGACCCAGTACTTC
-	-	TRBJ2-7	TRBV27	CASSLSSRGETYEQYF	TGTGCCAGCAGTTTATCTTCACGTGGGGAAACCTACGAGCAGTACTTC
few	-	TRBJ2-7	TRBV20-1	CSAKGSAIPSEQYF	TGCAGTGCTAAGGGGTCGGCTATCCCCTCCGAGCAGTACTTC
-	-	TRBJ1-4	TRBV29-1	CSVVGGDEKLFF	TGCAGCGTTGTGGGGGGGGATGAAAAACTGTTTTTT
many	TRBD1	TRBJ2-3	TRBV28	CANRDRGADTQYF	TGTGCCAACCGGGACAGGGGGGCAGATACGCAGTATTTT
once	TRBD2	TRBJ2-1	TRBV20-1	CSARIVSGRAYYNEQFF	TGCAGTGCTAGGATCGTTAGCGGGAGGGCCTACTACAATGAGCAGTTCTTC
many	-	TRBJ2-1	TRBV2	CASSEGGLSYNEQFF	TGTGCCAGCAGTGAGGGCGGGCTCTCCTACAATGAGCAGTTCTTC
few	-	TRBJ2-1	TRBV28	CASLPLRGSYNEQFF	TGTGCCAGCCTACCACTTCGGGGCTCCTACAATGAGCAGTTCTTC
many	TRBD1	TRBJ2-1	TRBV24-1	CATSDSSGTGAYNEQFF	TGTGCCACCAGTGATTCCTCCGGGACAGGGGCCTACAATGAGCAGTTCTTC
-	-	TRBJ2-5	TRBV20-1	CSAEEEGLETQYF	TGCAGTGCAGAAGAGGAGGGCCTCGAGACCCAGTACTTC
-	TRBD1	TRBJ2-7	TRBV7-2	CASSPRQGRTYEQYF	TGTGCCAGCAGCCCTCGACAGGGTCGGACCTACGAGCAGTACTTC
few	-	TRBJ2-7	TRBV11-3	CASSRTEALYEQYF	TGTGCCAGCAGCCGTACAGAGGCACTTTACGAGCAGTACTTC
few	-	TRBJ2-6	TRBV5-1	CASPLAGANVLTF	TGCGCCAGCCCTTTAGCTGGGGCCAACGTCCTGACTTTC
few	-	TRBJ2-1	TRBV4-1	CASSRAVAETYNEQFF	TGCGCCAGCAGCCGAGCAGTAGCGGAGACCTACAATGAGCAGTTCTTC
few	TRBD1	TRBJ2-7	TRBV7-9	CASSSTTGYEQYF	TGTGCCAGCAGCTCTACGACAGGGTACGAGCAGTACTTC
many	-	TRBJ1-1	TRBV27	CASSLTGTPNTEAFF	TGTGCCAGCAGTTTAACCGGGACACCAAACACTGAAGCTTTCTTT
many	TRBD1	TRBJ2-1	TRBV14	CASRPTGGGRNEQFF	TGTGCCAGCAGACCGACAGGGGGCGGACGGAATGAGCAGTTCTTC
-	TRBD1	TRBJ2-2	TRBV24-1	CATSDFRDRATGELFF	TGTGCCACCAGTGATTTCCGGGACAGGGCCACCGGGGAGCTGTTTTTT
many	TRBD1	TRBJ1-6	TRBV3-1	CASRGTGEASPLHF	TGTGCCAGCAGGGGGACAGGGGAGGCTTCACCCCTCCACTTT
few	TRBD1	TRBJ2-1	TRBV7-9	CASSLATGINEQFF	TGTGCCAGCAGCTTGGCGACAGGGATAAATGAGCAGTTCTTC
many	-	TRBJ2-1	TRBV6-2/TRBV6-3	CASALGTYNEQFF	TGTGCCAGCGCCCTTGGGACCTACAATGAGCAGTTCTTC